This is a list of T cell receptor beta chains from one sample in a study of T cell repertoires in ileal Crohn's disease. Sequencing used immunoSEQ multiplex PCR; TCRdb keeps in-frame clones, though not all of them. The sample holds roughly 3,900 clones, about 78% seen once. Sequencing was performed on ileal tissue. Every receptor here comes from an adult with Crohn's disease. The CDR3 runs from the conserved cysteine through the conserved F or W. A D gene is named only where the DNA matches it firmly. Rows may omit the clone size; those that give it use once, few, many or a size class.

CDR3 DNA	CDR3 protein	D gene	clone size	CDR3 length	V gene	J gene
TGTGCCACCCTAACAGATACGCAGTATTTT	CATLTDTQYF	NA	NA	10	TRBV2	TRBJ2-3
TGTGCCAGCAGCAAAGGCCAGAGGACAGGCTACAATGAGCAGTTCTTC	CASSKGQRTGYNEQFF	NA	NA	16	TRBV21-1	TRBJ2-1
TGTGCCAGCAGTAAACAGGTTAGCACAGATACGCAGTATTTT	CASSKQVSTDTQYF	NA	once	14	TRBV27	TRBJ2-3
TGTGCCAGCAGCCCGAGCCCTCATAGTGGCACTGAAGCTTTCTTT	CASSPSPHSGTEAFF	NA	few	15	TRBV7-2	TRBJ1-1
TGCGCCAGCAGCCCCAGGCCAGGGGCTAGCACAGATACGCAGTATTTT	CASSPRPGASTDTQYF	NA	NA	16	TRBV5-1	TRBJ2-3
TGTGCCAGCAGCGGGAACAGTGTGGGCTCCTACGAGCAGTACTTC	CASSGNSVGSYEQYF	NA	NA	15	TRBV28	TRBJ2-7
TGTGCCAGCAGTGCGGGGGACGGGACCCGTCCTTACGAGCAGTACTTC	CASSAGDGTRPYEQYF	NA	few	16	TRBV2	TRBJ2-7
TGTGCCAGCAGCTTGAATGCGGATGGCTACACCTTC	CASSLNADGYTF	NA	NA	12	TRBV5-4	TRBJ1-2
TGTGCCAGCAGCCTTGAGGGGGGGAAAACGGATACGCAGTATTTT	CASSLEGGKTDTQYF	NA	NA	15	TRBV9	TRBJ2-3
TGTGCCAGCAGCGGGCGACAGTCCAATGAGCAGTTCTTC	CASSGRQSNEQFF	NA	NA	13	TRBV9	TRBJ2-1
TGTGCCAGCAGCAAAGAACGGGGATACGAGCAGTACTTC	CASSKERGYEQYF	NA	NA	13	TRBV21-1	TRBJ2-7
TGTGCCATCAGGAGGGGGCTAGACCAAGAGACCCAGTACTTC	CAIRRGLDQETQYF	TRBD1	NA	14	TRBV10-3	TRBJ2-5
TGTGCCAGTAGTATGGGGGACAGGACTAACTATGGCTACACCTTC	CASSMGDRTNYGYTF	TRBD1	NA	15	TRBV19	TRBJ1-2
TGTGCCATCAGACCGACAGGAAACACCGGGGAGCTGTTTTTT	CAIRPTGNTGELFF	NA	NA	14	TRBV10-3	TRBJ2-2